The 11 T cell receptor beta chains listed next were all sequenced from one sample in a study of blood T cells in healthy people across ages. Next came a second PCR, run for roughly 6 to 11 cycles, which used a sample-barcoded 5' primer along with a J-beta primer mix. TCRdb used MiXCR to reprocess the 5' RACE reads, holding one entry per CDR3 protein. The sample carries about 1.7 million distinct CDR3 sequences, 28% recorded once. Sequencing was carried out using blood. All receptors derive from a woman younger than 45 in good health.

This clonotype was recorded many times. The rearrangement joins TRBV10-3 to TRBJ2-7; 11 positions agree with TRBD1. Losses at the gene ends were 3 bases for V and 5 bases for J; bases not matched to a gene: 3. Germline lookup yields CDR1 ENHRY and CDR2 SYGVKD. This CDR3 has 14 residues. The DNA of the CDR3 is TGTGCCATCAGTGATCGGACAGGGGGCAACGAGCAGTACTTC. It yields the protein CAISDRTGGNEQYF.

The rearrangement links TRBV20-1 to TRBJ2-3; 9 bases match TRBD2. J gave up 1 base and V 7 bases, and 6 bases lay outside the gene matches. This CDR3 is 14 amino acids long. CDR1 is DFQATT and CDR2 is SNEGSKA in the germline V gene (reference sequence). Written as DNA, the CDR3 is TGCAGTGTGACCCTAGCGGGACGCACAGATACGCAGTATTTT. As protein: CSVTLAGRTDTQYF.

Comment on this clonotype: A single base separates this from a much larger clone, so it may be a read error. The chain joins TRBV9 to TRBJ1-2; D might be TRBD1 (5 bases). CDR1 is SGDLS and CDR2 is YYNGEE in the germline V gene. The CDR3 loop spans 15 amino acids. Trimming took off 2 bases at V and 4 bases at J, with 15 bases between the two ends. In DNA, the CDR3 is TGTGCCAGCAGCGTCGGACATACGGGGTGCTATGGCTACACCTTC. As protein: CASSVGHTGCYGYTF.

The V gene is TRBV7-9, the J gene TRBJ1-2; D gene unclear. V lost 0 bases and J 3 bases, leaving 8 bases between the germline ends. This CDR3 contains 14 residues. Germline values: CDR1 SEHNR, CDR2 FQNEAQ (reference sequence). The CDR3 is CASSLAREDYGYTF. The CDR3 nucleotides are TGTGCCAGCAGCTTAGCCCGGGAGGACTATGGCTACACCTTC. Based on the CDR3 plus reference TRBV7-9 and TRBJ1-2, the full variable domain is DTGVSQNPRHKITKRGQNVTFRCDPISEHNRLYWYRQTLGQGPEFLTYFQNEAQLEKSRLLSDRFSAERPKGSFSTLEIQRTEQGDSAMYLCASSLAREDYGYTFGSGTRLTVV.

This clonotype was counted many times. J is TRBJ1-2 and V is TRBV29-1; D is ambiguous. The CDR3 consists of 10 residues. The V end lost 3 bases, the J end lost 7 bases, and 6 bases lay between the germline ends. In germline, CDR1 is SQVTM, CDR2 ANQGSEA. The CDR3 DNA follows: TGCAGCGTTGAGTTGGGTGGCTACACCTTC. Amino acids: CSVELGGYTF. The complete variable domain, with remaining parts taken from reference TRBV29-1 and TRBJ1-2, reads SAVISQKPSRDICQRGTSLTIQCQVDSQVTMMFWYRQQPGQSLTLIATANQGSEATYESGFVIDKFPISRPNLTFSTLTVSNMSPEDSSIYLCSVELGGYTFGSGTRLTVV.

The chain uses TRBV24-1 and TRBJ2-1; TRBD1 or TRBD2 may be the D gene (7 bases each). The CDR3 is 17 amino acids. V lost 5 bases to trimming and J lost 7 bases, with 23 bases between them. Germline CDR1 reads KGHDR; CDR2 reads SFDVKD. CDR3 amino acids: CATSAPGGGGRRNEQFF. For the CDR3, the DNA is TGTGCCACCAGTGCCCCAGGGGGGGGCGGGCGCAGAAATGAGCAGTTCTTC.

This clonotype has only a few counts. One junction end disagrees with the germline gene, perhaps due to a read error. The genes are TRBV6-1 and TRBJ1-2, with a tentative D call TRBD1 (5 bases). CDR1 and CDR2 (germline): MNHNS, SASEGT. The CDR3 is 11 residues long. The CDR3 loop is CKGRGRYDYTF. In DNA, the CDR3 is TGTAAAGGGAGGGGCCGGTATGACTACACCTTC.

The rearrangement uses TRBV19 and TRBJ1-2; D ambiguous. CDR3 length: 12 residues. Trimming left V 3 bases short and J 7 bases short, with 9 bases between. The V gene's germline CDR1 is LNHDA and CDR2 SQIVND (reference sequence). Here the CDR3 DNA reads TGTGCCAGTAGTATTGAGGGAATTGGCTACACCTTC. Translating it yields CASSIEGIGYTF.

The sample holds many counts of this clonotype. V usage is TRBV5-1 and J usage is TRBJ2-1; 10 nucleotides line up with TRBD1. Germline V gene data show CDR1 as SGHRS and CDR2 as YFSETQ. Trimming at V came to 5 bases and at J to 3 bases, leaving 5 bases not matched to a gene. This CDR3 contains 15 residues. DNA of the CDR3: TGCGCCAGCAGACGGGACAGGGGAAACTACAATGAGCAGTTCTTC. Its translation: CASRRDRGNYNEQFF.

This clonotype was counted ten times or more. This rearrangement joins TRBV29-1 to TRBJ2-3; D gene unclear. V was trimmed by 6 bases and J by 5 bases, leaving 9 bases between them. Germline values: CDR1 SQVTM, CDR2 ANQGSEA. CDR3 length: 11 amino acids. Written as DNA, the CDR3 is TGCAGCGTCCCATCTTTAGATACGCAGTATTTT. Protein: CSVPSLDTQYF.

The chain carries TRBV30 and TRBJ1-2; possible D gene TRBD1, 6 bases. Trimming stripped 0 bases from V and 5 bases from J, with 10 bases between. The CDR3 consists of 13 residues. Germline lookup yields CDR1 GTSNPN and CDR2 SVGIG (reference sequence). The DNA of the CDR3 is TGTGCCTGGAGTGTAGGGCAGGGGTATGGCTACACCTTC. Encoded protein: CAWSVGQGYGYTF.